Listed below are T cell receptor beta chains from one sample, sequenced in a study of cytomegalovirus exposure and HLA in healthy donors. Repertoires were generated with immunoSEQ multiplex PCR, while TCRdb's copy carries only in-frame clones and drops some. The table records 250,000 to 350,000 clones, roughly 88% of them present only once. Sequences were obtained from PBMCs. These receptors came from a man aged 35-49 years in good health and CMV-seropositive. CDR3s include the opening cysteine and the closing phenylalanine or tryptophan. Fields, in order: CDR3 protein, CDR3 DNA, V gene, clone size, D gene, J gene. The D gene is left open where the match is weak. Clone size appears in some rows only: once, few, many, or a class for an expanded clone.

CDR3: CASSSVAGSLNEQFF
DNA: TGTGCCAGCAGCTCAGTAGCGGGGAGTCTCAATGAGCAGTTCTTC
V: TRBV11-2
size: -
D: TRBD2
J: TRBJ2-1

CDR3: CASSLGSVGSGRSTDTQYF
DNA: TGCGCCAGCAGCTTGGGGAGTGTCGGGAGCGGGAGGTCCACAGATACGCAGTATTTT
V: TRBV5-1
size: -
D: TRBD2
J: TRBJ2-3

CDR3: CASSGGQAIVTEAFF
DNA: TGTGCCAGCAGCGGGGGACAGGCAATTGTCACTGAAGCTTTCTTT
V: TRBV5-5
size: -
D: TRBD1
J: TRBJ1-1

CDR3: CATSRDIVRGINEQYF
DNA: TGTGCCACCAGCAGAGATATAGTAAGGGGGATCAACGAGCAGTACTTC
V: TRBV15
size: -
D: -
J: TRBJ2-7

CDR3: CASTLEGPSYNEQFF
DNA: TGTGCCAGCACTCTAGAAGGCCCCTCCTACAATGAGCAGTTCTTC
V: TRBV27
size: -
D: -
J: TRBJ2-1

CDR3: CASSEWPGRSYEQYF
DNA: TGTGCCAGCAGTGAATGGCCAGGGAGGTCCTACGAGCAGTACTTC
V: TRBV2
size: -
D: -
J: TRBJ2-7

CDR3: CASSQGSGTAYEQYF
DNA: TGTGCCAGCAGTCAGGGATCCGGGACAGCCTACGAGCAGTACTTC
V: TRBV2
size: -
D: TRBD1
J: TRBJ2-7

CDR3: CASSKPSNEQFF
DNA: TGTGCCAGCAGTAAGCCTTCCAATGAGCAGTTCTTC
V: TRBV6-5
size: once
D: -
J: TRBJ2-1

CDR3: CASSRSAGEETQYF
DNA: TGTGCCAGCAGCCGGTCCGCGGGGGAAGAGACCCAGTACTTC
V: TRBV14
size: -
D: TRBD2
J: TRBJ2-5

CDR3: CASSRETQNTEAFF
DNA: TGTGCCAGCTCCCGAGAGACACAGAACACTGAAGCTTTCTTT
V: TRBV18
size: few
D: -
J: TRBJ1-1

CDR3: CASSLEGRFSYEQYF
DNA: TGTGCCAGCAGCTTAGAGGGGCGGTTCTCCTACGAGCAGTACTTC
V: TRBV7-6
size: -
D: -
J: TRBJ2-7

CDR3: CASSIAAGELFF
DNA: TGTGCCAGTAGTATCGCGGCCGGGGAGCTGTTTTTT
V: TRBV19
size: -
D: -
J: TRBJ2-2

CDR3: CASRVAVNTGELFF
DNA: TGCGCCAGCAGAGTAGCGGTGAACACCGGGGAGCTGTTTTTT
V: TRBV10-1
size: -
D: -
J: TRBJ2-2

CDR3: CASRDGTSVPDTQYF
DNA: TGCGCCAGCAGGGACGGGACTAGCGTTCCAGATACGCAGTATTTT
V: TRBV10-1
size: -
D: TRBD2
J: TRBJ2-3

CDR3: CASSGGLASSYNEQFF
DNA: TGCGCCAGCAGCGGGGGACTAGCGAGCTCCTACAATGAGCAGTTCTTC
V: TRBV5-1
size: -
D: TRBD2
J: TRBJ2-1

CDR3: CAWSTGRGYGYTF
DNA: TGTGCCTGGAGTACAGGGAGGGGCTATGGCTACACCTTC
V: TRBV30
size: -
D: -
J: TRBJ1-2

CDR3: CASSLSREAPLGTQYF
DNA: TGTGCCAGCAGCCTTTCAAGGGAGGCCCCGCTTGGTACGCAGTATTTT
V: TRBV13
size: -
D: -
J: TRBJ2-3

CDR3: CASSYFTNYGYTF
DNA: TGTGCCAGCAGTTACTTTACTAACTATGGCTACACCTTC
V: TRBV6-5
size: -
D: -
J: TRBJ1-2